Following are 22 T cell receptor beta chains from one sample sequenced in a study of cytomegalovirus exposure and HLA in healthy donors. Amplification used 60 Vbeta primers and 13 Jbeta primers. The assay was immunoSEQ multiplex PCR, and TCRdb's table has in-frame clones only and misses some. This table has 200,000 to 250,000 clones, roughly 80% appearing once. Sample: PBMCs. These receptors were obtained from a woman aged 40 to 50 in good health and CMV-seronegative.

The chain joins TRBV13 to TRBJ2-7, with D possibly TRBD2 on 7 matching bases. In germline, CDR1 is PRHDT, CDR2 FYEKMQ (reference sequence). Between the trimmed V and J ends, which lost 10 bases and 3 bases, there was a span of 28 bases. This CDR3 is 17 amino acids long. In DNA, the CDR3 is TGTGCCAACCCCTCCCTCTGCGAGGGAGGGGGAGTCTACGAGCAGTACTTC. This translates into CANPSLCEGGGVYEQYF.

This sequence joins TRBV30 and TRBJ2-7, with 11 nucleotides matching TRBD2. The CDR3 consists of 16 residues. The ends lost 2 bases at V and 4 bases at J; junction bases unmatched: 10. From germline, CDR1 is GTSNPN and CDR2 SVGIG (reference sequence). The CDR3 protein is CAWSPDLAGGSYEQYF. The CDR3 DNA sequence: TGTGCCTGGAGTCCCGATCTAGCGGGGGGCTCTTACGAGCAGTACTTC.

The CDR3 coding sequence is TGTGCCAGCAGTCCGACAGGGGCTGGGGGCTACACCTTC. Translated, it gives CASSPTGAGGYTF. The V call is TRBV27, the J call TRBJ1-2, with TRBD1 identical over 8 bases. From germline, CDR1 is MNHEY and CDR2 SMNVEV (reference sequence). The junction had 7 bases not matched to a gene; V was cut back by 5 bases and J by 8 bases. The CDR3 has 13 amino acids.

The CDR3 protein is CASSNTGGVSTEAFF. The CDR3 DNA sequence: TGTGCCAGCAGCAACACAGGGGGCGTTAGCACTGAAGCTTTCTTT. This rearrangement joins TRBV27 to TRBJ1-1; 9 bases are a match to TRBD1. Germline CDR1 is MNHEY and CDR2 is SMNVEV (reference sequence). With V trimmed by 6 bases and J by 4 bases, 9 bases remained unmatched. The CDR3 loop spans 15 amino acids.

The V gene is TRBV27, the J gene TRBJ2-1; 15 positions match TRBD2. The CDR3 is 15 amino acids. Per germline, CDR1 MNHEY and CDR2 SMNVEV (reference sequence). J gave up 7 bases and V 6 bases, and 4 bases lay outside the gene matches. The CDR3 DNA reads as TGTGCCAGCAGCCAAGGGACTAGCGGGAGGAATGAGCAGTTCTTC. Its translation is CASSQGTSGRNEQFF.

The chain joins TRBV18 to TRBJ2-1; TRBD2 agrees at 7 bases. Germline lookup yields CDR1 KGHSH and CDR2 LQKENI. With V trimmed by 0 bases and J by 8 bases, 10 bases remained unmatched. This CDR3 is built from 16 residues. CDR3 amino acids: CASSPPAGTLGHEQFF. The CDR3 DNA reads as TGTGCCAGCTCACCACCAGCGGGAACCTTAGGACATGAGCAGTTCTTC.

The chain links TRBV19 to TRBJ2-7; weak D call: TRBD2 (7 bases). The CDR3 has 13 amino acids. Trimming took 8 bases from V and 2 from J, leaving 13 bases between them. CDR1 LNHDA and CDR2 SQIVND come from the germline V gene (reference sequence). The CDR3 is CASGEGGTYEQYF. In nucleotides, the CDR3 is TGTGCCAGTGGGGAGGGGGGAACCTACGAGCAGTACTTC.

The chain is built from TRBV7-8 and TRBJ2-3; 12 bases agree with TRBD2. This CDR3 contains 17 residues. CDR1 SGHVS and CDR2 FQNEAQ come from the germline V gene. Trimming took 5 bases from V and 4 from J; bases not matched to a gene: 10. CDR3 sequence (DNA): TGTGCCAGCAGCCCCCTCCGGCTAGCGGGAGGGCCAGATACGCAGTATTTT. This gives the protein CASSPLRLAGGPDTQYF. Filled out from reference TRBV7-8 and TRBJ2-3, the complete variable domain reads GAGVSQSPRYKVAKRGQDVALRCDPISGHVSLFWYQQALGQGPEFLTYFQNEAQLDKSGLPSDRFFAERPEGSVSTLKIQRTQQEDSAVYLCASSPLRLAGGPDTQYFGPGTRLTVL.

The chain combines TRBV7-2 with TRBJ1-2; 10 nucleotides agree with TRBD1. The germline CDR1 and CDR2 sequences are SGHTA and FQGNSA. After removal of 8 bases from V and 7 bases from J, the junction contained 10 bases not matched to a gene. CDR3 size: 14 residues. In DNA form, the CDR3 reads TGTGCCAGCTCATTGGGCGGACAGGGGGTTGGCTACACCTTC. As protein: CASSLGGQGVGYTF. Based on the CDR3 plus reference TRBV7-2 and TRBJ1-2, the full variable domain is GAGVSQSPSNKVTEKGKDVELRCDPISGHTALYWYRQSLGQGLEFLIYFQGNSAPDKSGLPSDRFSAERTGGSVSTLTIQRTQQEDSAVYLCASSLGGQGVGYTFGSGTRLTVV.

The sample holds one count of this clone. The chain employs TRBV7-9 and TRBJ1-4; D may be TRBD1 (5 bases). The length of the CDR3 is 15 residues. Germline V gene sequence: CDR1 SEHNR, CDR2 FQNEAQ (reference sequence). The ends were cut back, 1 base at V and 1 base at J, with 7 bases in the middle. The CDR3 reads CASSLGRGTNEKLFF. The CDR3 DNA reads TGTGCCAGCAGCTTAGGGAGGGGAACTAATGAAAAACTGTTTTTT.

The J gene is TRBJ2-3, the V gene TRBV4-1; D might be TRBD2 (6 bases). V was pared by 0 bases and J by 3 bases, with 13 bases between. Germline V CDR1 and CDR2: MGHRA, YSYEKL. This CDR3 spans 16 amino acids. In DNA, the CDR3 is TGCGCCAGCAGCCAAGATCTGACTAGAGGGACAGATACGCAGTATTTT. This codes for CASSQDLTRGTDTQYF.

The chain couples TRBV7-9 to TRBJ2-7, with D possibly TRBD2 on 5 matching bases. Germline values: CDR1 SEHNR, CDR2 FQNEAQ (reference sequence). The V and J ends lost 4 bases and 2 bases respectively, with 15 bases between them. The CDR3 contains 15 residues. CDR3 coding DNA: TGTGCCAGCAGCTCTACAAAGGGAGAGGCCTACGAGCAGTACTTC. Encoded protein: CASSSTKGEAYEQYF. The full variable domain, with the rest looked up from reference TRBV7-9 and TRBJ2-7, is DTGVSQNPRHKITKRGQNVTFRCDPISEHNRLYWYRQTLGQGPEFLTYFQNEAQLEKSRLLSDRFSAERPKGSFSTLEIQRTEQGDSAMYLCASSSTKGEAYEQYFGPGTRLTVT.

This clone was observed a handful of times. The chain is built from TRBV9 and TRBJ2-3; D is ambiguous. CDR1 is SGDLS and CDR2 is YYNGEE in the germline V gene. The CDR3 spans 14 residues. V was trimmed by 1 base and J by 2 bases, leaving 8 bases between them. DNA for the CDR3: TGTGCCAGCAGCGTATTGTTATCCACAGATACGCAGTATTTT. This gives the protein CASSVLLSTDTQYF.

This CDR3 reads CASSVTGGYTEAFF. In nucleotides, the CDR3 is TGTGCCAGTAGTGTTACAGGGGGGTACACTGAAGCTTTCTTT. The chain links TRBV19 to TRBJ1-1, with 8 nucleotides matching TRBD1. Germline V gene sequence: CDR1 LNHDA, CDR2 SQIVND (reference sequence). There are 14 residues in the CDR3. V shed 5 bases and J 3 bases; nucleotides not matched to a gene: 5.

The chain employs TRBV29-1 and TRBJ1-2; TRBD1 matches at 10 bases. CDR1 and CDR2 (germline): SQVTM, ANQGSEA. V lost 7 bases and J lost 2; bases outside the gene matches: 4. The CDR3 length is 13 residues. Written as DNA, the CDR3 is TGCAGCGGGGACAGGGGAGGAAACTATGGCTACACCTTC. Translating it yields CSGDRGGNYGYTF.

The chain is built from TRBV6-6 and TRBJ2-3, with D tentatively TRBD2 (6 bases). Trimming removed 5 bases from V and 3 bases from J, with 15 bases in between. From germline, CDR1 is MNHNY and CDR2 SVGAGI (reference sequence). The CDR3 is 15 residues long. The CDR3 nucleotides are TGTGCCAGCAGTACGGGCGGGACTGAAACAGATACGCAGTATTTT. Translated: CASSTGGTETDTQYF.

CDR3 DNA: TGTGCCAGTAACGACCAGGGAATTGGCAATCAGCCCCAGCATTTT. Translating it yields CASNDQGIGNQPQHF. The chain employs TRBV19 and TRBJ1-5, with a tentative D call TRBD1 (5 bases). The CDR3 is 15 amino acids. Germline CDR1 and CDR2: LNHDA and SQIVND (reference sequence). V lost 7 bases and J 2 bases, leaving 15 bases between the germline ends.

Notes on this clone: At one of its ends the junction is not consistent with the germline gene, which may arise from a read error. The chain uses TRBV4-2 and TRBJ2-1; weak D call: TRBD1 (5 bases). The length of the CDR3 is 15 residues. The germline V gene has CDR1 LGHNA and CDR2 YNFKEQ. CDR3 in amino acids: CASSQDGVTVEHRIF. CDR3 in DNA: TGTGCCAGCAGCCAAGATGGGGTTACGGTAGAGCACAGGATCTTC.

The chain recombines TRBV10-2 with TRBJ1-6; D gene unclear. Germline V gene lookup returns CDR1 WSHSY and CDR2 SAAADI. The CDR3 sequence is 14 residues long. Trimming took off 3 bases at V and 7 bases at J, with 10 bases between the two ends. In DNA form, the CDR3 reads TGCGCCAGCAGTGAACGGGTGCGGAATTCACCCCTCCACTTT. Translation gives CASSERVRNSPLHF.

The chain joins TRBV7-9 to TRBJ2-5; 12 nucleotides line up with TRBD2. Germline CDR1 and CDR2: SEHNR and FQNEAQ (reference sequence). There are 15 residues in the CDR3. Trimming cost V 1 base and J 4 bases; bases outside gene matches: 1. In nucleotides, the CDR3 is TGTGCCAGCAGCTTAGGACTAGCGGGAGCAGAGACCCAGTACTTC. Its translation is CASSLGLAGAETQYF.

The chain uses TRBV29-1 and TRBJ2-7, with D possibly called TRBD1 or TRBD2 (5 bases each). The CDR3 totals 14 residues. V dropped 7 bases and J dropped 5 bases, with 21 bases sitting between them. Looked up from germline, CDR1 is SQVTM and CDR2 is ANQGSEA. This CDR3 reads CSGEGSKGSHEQYF. As DNA, the CDR3 is TGCAGCGGTGAGGGGTCTAAAGGGAGCCACGAGCAGTACTTC.

The chain joins TRBV29-1 to TRBJ2-5; D is uncertain. CDR3 length: 15 amino acids. The V end lost 8 bases, the J end lost 2 bases, and 21 bases lay between the germline ends. Germline V lookup: CDR1 SQVTM, CDR2 ANQGSEA. CDR3 DNA sequence: TGCAGCCCTAAACCCAGACTGGCCTTTCAAGAGACCCAGTACTTC. It translates to CSPKPRLAFQETQYF. The full variable domain, its missing parts supplied by reference TRBV29-1 and TRBJ2-5, is SAVISQKPSRDICQRGTSLTIQCQVDSQVTMMFWYRQQPGQSLTLIATANQGSEATYESGFVIDKFPISRPNLTFSTLTVSNMSPEDSSIYLCSPKPRLAFQETQYFGPGTRLLVL.